This is a list of T cell receptor beta chains from one sample in a study of OX40 agonist ivuxolimab in advanced cancers. Only in-frame clones appear in the TCRdb table, and some are missing; sequencing was by immunoSEQ multiplex PCR. The sample includes just over 90,000 clones, 92% seen only once; the top ten take 3.4%. The sample in question was CD4+ or CD8+ T cells sorted from blood, obtained in a trial of the OX40 agonist ivuxolimab. The receptors derive from an adult with an advanced solid tumor such as melanoma, head and neck, liver or kidney cancer. Both conserved end residues are part of each CDR3. A D gene is named only where the DNA matches it firmly. Clone size is stated in some rows and not others, as once, few, many or a class when expanded.

V gene	J gene	clone size	D gene	CDR3 DNA	CDR3 protein
TRBV12-5	TRBJ2-1	NA	TRBD2	TGTGCTAGTGGAAAACTAGCGGGGCTAGATTACAATGAGCAGTTCTTC	CASGKLAGLDYNEQFF
TRBV4-2	TRBJ1-1	few	NA	TGTGCCAGCAGCCAAGATCTGCGGGCGGGCACTGAAGCTTTCTTT	CASSQDLRAGTEAFF
TRBV6-5	TRBJ1-1	NA	NA	TGTGCCAGCAGTTACCTACTAGATGGGGAGCAAGCTTTCTTT	CASSYLLDGEQAFF
TRBV6-1	TRBJ1-1	NA	TRBD1	TGTGCCACCGCCGACAGGGGGGGAAGCACTGAAGCTTTCTTT	CATADRGGSTEAFF
TRBV19	TRBJ2-3	once	NA	TGTGCCAGTCGGGGGCCTAGCACAGATACGCAGTATTTT	CASRGPSTDTQYF
TRBV29-1	TRBJ1-2	NA	NA	TGCAGCATCCGGGCGGATGGCTACACCTTC	CSIRADGYTF
TRBV11-2	TRBJ1-1	NA	TRBD1	TGTGCCAGCAGCCCGATGGACAGGGCCAACACTGAAGCTTTCTTT	CASSPMDRANTEAFF
TRBV9	TRBJ2-3	NA	TRBD1	TGTGCCAGCAGCGTAGTTGTACAGGGGTCAGCAGATACGCAGTATTTT	CASSVVVQGSADTQYF
TRBV6-1	TRBJ1-5	NA	TRBD1	TGTGCCAGCAGTGAAGTTGGGACAGGGCAGGGGATAATCAGGCCCCAGCATTTT	CASSEVGTGQGIIRPQHF
TRBV6-5	TRBJ2-1	NA	NA	TGTGCCAGCAGTTTGACCAGGGATGAGCAGTTCTTC	CASSLTRDEQFF
TRBV29-1	TRBJ1-1	NA	NA	TGCAGCGTTTTTTTGTCAACCGAAGCTTTCTTT	CSVFLSTEAFF
TRBV2	TRBJ1-6	NA	NA	TGTGCCAGCACGCCCGACAGTTATTCACCCCTCCACTTT	CASTPDSYSPLHF
TRBV5-1	TRBJ1-2	NA	TRBD1	TGCGCCAGCAGCTCCCCGACAGGGGGCGCTCGGTATGGCTACACCTTC	CASSSPTGGARYGYTF
TRBV27	TRBJ2-7	NA	NA	TGTGCCAGCAGTTACGGACCGACACTCGAGCAGTACTTC	CASSYGPTLEQYF
TRBV6-6	TRBJ2-5	NA	TRBD1	TGTGCCAGCAGTCCGACAGGGTACGAGACCCAGTACTTC	CASSPTGYETQYF
TRBV4-1	TRBJ2-3	NA	TRBD1	TGCGCCAGCAGCCAAGATTTTTCGACAGGGTTTGAGGATACGCAGTATTTT	CASSQDFSTGFEDTQYF
TRBV20-1	TRBJ2-1	NA	NA	TGCAGTGCTTTCCCGGTCGATGAGCAGTTCTTC	CSAFPVDEQFF
TRBV6-6	TRBJ2-5	once	NA	TGTGCCAGCGGGGCAAGCCAGTACTTC	CASGASQYF
TRBV11-2	TRBJ1-5	NA	NA	TGTGCCAGCAGCTTAGGAGCGAATCAGCCCCAGCATTTT	CASSLGANQPQHF
TRBV14	TRBJ2-7	NA	NA	TGTGCCAGCAGCCAAGCCCCGAGAGGACAGTCCTACGAGCAGTACTTC	CASSQAPRGQSYEQYF
TRBV5-6	TRBJ2-1	NA	NA	TGTGCCAGCAGCTTTAACTCCTACAATGAGCAGTTCTTC	CASSFNSYNEQFF
TRBV7-2	TRBJ2-5	once	NA	TGTGCCAGCAGCTCGCAAGCGTTCCGACAAGAGACCCAGTACTTC	CASSSQAFRQETQYF
TRBV5-1	TRBJ1-2	NA	TRBD1	TGCGCCAGCAGCTTGGACAGGGGGTCTGGCTACACCTTC	CASSLDRGSGYTF
TRBV30	TRBJ1-1	NA	NA	TGTGCCTGGATTACAAGATGGAACACTGAAGCTTTCTTT	CAWITRWNTEAFF
TRBV19	TRBJ1-5	few	NA	TGTGCCAGTAGTATAGTTCCGGATCAGCCCCAGCATTTT	CASSIVPDQPQHF
TRBV7-6	TRBJ1-2	NA	NA	TGTGCCAGCAGCTTAGATGAGGGGCAAGCGGGGTACACCTTC	CASSLDEGQAGYTF
TRBV7-6	TRBJ2-3	once	TRBD1	TGTGCCAGCAGCTTAGCGCCGGGACAGGGCCCTTTTGACACAGATACGCAGTATTTT	CASSLAPGQGPFDTDTQYF